The 28 T cell receptor beta chains in this list originate from one sample, sequenced in a study of identical twins. TCRdb reprocessed the 5' RACE reads via MiXCR and lists one record per CDR3 protein. The sample shows about 300,000 distinct CDR3 sequences, 9% to 15% of them seen only once. The same specimen was also included in a second study, on yellow fever vaccine responses in identical twins.

The source material was CD8+ T cells sorted from blood. All receptors derive from a woman aged 18-29 years in good health.

J is TRBJ2-7 and V is TRBV2, with unresolved D. The CDR3 has 16 amino acids. V dropped 3 bases and J dropped 0 bases, with 15 bases sitting between them. Germline CDR1 is SNHLY and CDR2 is FYNNEI. The CDR3 nucleotides read TGTGCCAGCAGTGATGGTAGAGGAATCGACTCCTACGAGCAGTACTTC. Translation: CASSDGRGIDSYEQYF.

This clonotype was observed a few times. This rearrangement joins TRBV2 to TRBJ2-2; possible D gene TRBD1, 5 bases. This CDR3 is built from 15 residues. Germline-derived CDR1 and CDR2 are SNHLY and FYNNEI. The V end was cut by 6 bases, the J end by 6 bases, with 17 bases between. CDR3 bases: TGTGCCAGCAGCGCCGCGGACACGTCGTCCGGGGAGCTGTTTTTT. Translation gives CASSAADTSSGELFF.

At least ten counts were recorded for this clonotype. V gene TRBV11-2 combines with J gene TRBJ2-1, with 7 bases fitting TRBD2. The V gene's germline CDR1 is SGHAT and CDR2 FQNNGV. CDR3 length: 18 residues. V lost 0 bases, J lost 0 bases, and 8 bases stayed unmatched. CDR3 in DNA: TGTGCCAGCAGCTTAGATGCTTTGGGCGGGAGCTCCTACAATGAGCAGTTCTTC. Amino acid sequence: CASSLDALGGSSYNEQFF.

This clonotype was detected a few times. The rearrangement uses TRBV14 and TRBJ2-7; 13 positions match TRBD2. V was clipped by 5 bases and J by 5 bases; unmatched bases: 6. CDR3 length: 15 residues. Per germline, CDR1 SGHDN and CDR2 FVKESK. This CDR3 is CASSKTSGRFDEQYF. For the CDR3, the DNA is TGTGCCAGCAGCAAGACTAGCGGGAGGTTCGACGAGCAGTACTTC.

There are many counts of this clonotype. CDR3 residues: CASSLAEGYGYTF. The CDR3, as DNA: TGTGCCAGCAGTTTAGCTGAGGGCTATGGCTACACCTTC. V usage is TRBV12-3 or TRBV12-4 and J usage is TRBJ1-2, with D unclear. The CDR3 runs 13 residues. V lost 0 bases and J 4 bases, leaving 6 bases between the germline ends.

In this sample, this clonotype turned up a few times. The chain combines TRBV6-5 with TRBJ1-5, with no clear D. CDR1 is MNHEY and CDR2 is SVGAGI in the germline V gene. CDR3 size: 11 residues. V was pared by 9 bases and J by 5 bases, with 8 bases between. CDR3 region: CASGMDQPQHF. Here the CDR3 DNA reads TGTGCCAGTGGGATGGATCAGCCCCAGCATTTT.

This clonotype showed up just a few times. The rearrangement uses TRBV20-1 and TRBJ1-2, with D possibly TRBD1 on 5 matching bases. The CDR3 sequence is 11 residues long. CDR1 DFQATT and CDR2 SNEGSKA come from the germline V gene (reference sequence). V was cut by 7 bases and J by 3 bases, with 9 bases left in between. CDR3 in DNA: TGCAGTGGTCTAGGGGACTATGGCTACACCTTC. Its translation is CSGLGDYGYTF.

This clonotype was counted between two and nine times. The chain couples TRBV12-3 or TRBV12-4 to TRBJ2-1; D uncertain. Trimming pared 7 bases from V and 1 base from J, leaving 17 bases between. This CDR3 is built from 16 residues. CDR3 sequence (DNA): TGTGCCAGCAATCATCCTGGGGTTAAGTCCTACAATGAGCAGTTCTTC. It codes for CASNHPGVKSYNEQFF.

The gene calls are TRBV20-1 and TRBJ2-7; no firm D call. V gave up 2 bases and J gave up 3 bases, with 11 bases separating them. Germline V lookup: CDR1 DFQATT, CDR2 SNEGSKA (reference sequence). The CDR3 has 13 amino acids. For the CDR3, the DNA is TGCAGTGCTAGACAGGTTTCGGGCTACGAGCAGTACGTC. This codes for CSARQVSGYEQYV.

The chain has TRBV28 and TRBJ2-3, with TRBD2 matching over 8 bases. Germline CDR1 is MDHEN and CDR2 is SYDVKM. The CDR3 runs 17 residues. The J segment lost 0 bases and the V segment lost 5 bases, leaving 10 bases of the junction unmatched. CDR3 loop: CASSPGLAGTSTDTQYF. The CDR3 DNA is TGTGCCAGCAGTCCCGGACTAGCCGGTACCAGCACAGATACGCAGTATTTT.

The rearrangement uses TRBV27 and TRBJ2-7; perhaps TRBD2 as D (7 bases). In germline, CDR1 is MNHEY, CDR2 SMNVEV (reference sequence). The ends were cut back, 8 bases at V and 7 bases at J, with 24 bases in the middle. The CDR3 runs to 15 residues. The CDR3 reads CASRTRGGGTREQYF. The CDR3 DNA sequence: TGTGCCAGCCGGACTCGGGGAGGGGGTACGAGGGAGCAGTACTTC.

The V gene is TRBV12-3 or TRBV12-4, the J gene TRBJ2-1, with 7 bases that match TRBD2. The CDR3 contains 16 residues. The V segment lost 6 bases and the J segment 4 bases; nucleotides outside the gene matches: 12. This CDR3 is CASSRGLTNTYNEQFF. The DNA of the CDR3 is TGTGCCAGCAGCCGGGGACTAACCAACACGTACAATGAGCAGTTCTTC.

The J gene is TRBJ2-7, the V gene TRBV3-1; 11 bases map to TRBD2. V shed 0 bases and J 1 base; nucleotides not matched to a gene: 5. The CDR3 runs to 17 residues. In germline, CDR1 is LGHDT, CDR2 YNNKEL (reference sequence). The CDR3 DNA sequence: TGTGCCAGCAGCCAAGATCCCAGACTAGCGGGATCCTACGAGCAGTACTTC. This sequence encodes CASSQDPRLAGSYEQYF.

This sequence joins TRBV13 and TRBJ2-1; no firm D call. The germline V gene encodes CDR1 PRHDT and CDR2 FYEKMQ (reference sequence). This CDR3 region has 12 residues. Trimming left V 4 bases short and J 7 bases short, with 8 bases between. The CDR3 region has the DNA TGTGCCAGCAGCTGGGGTAGAAATGAGCAGTTCTTC. Its translation is CASSWGRNEQFF.

This clonotype was seen only a few times. The CDR3 sequence is CASGFWLAGPGNTGELFF. The CDR3 nucleotides read TGTGCTAGTGGTTTCTGGCTAGCGGGTCCGGGGAACACCGGGGAGCTGTTTTTT. The chain is built from TRBV12-5 and TRBJ2-2; 8 nucleotides agree with TRBD2. This CDR3 comprises 18 residues. The J segment lost 1 base and the V segment lost 3 bases, leaving 10 bases of the junction unmatched. Looked up from germline, CDR1 is LGHNT and CDR2 is FRNRAP.

This clonotype was found a few times. The chain combines TRBV3-1 with TRBJ2-3; D may match TRBD1 or TRBD2 (5 bases each). The CDR3 totals 15 residues. The V and J ends lost 1 base and 2 bases respectively, with 10 bases between them. CDR1 is LGHDT, CDR2 YNNKEL, per germline (reference sequence). As DNA, the CDR3 is TGTGCCAGCAGCCAAGGAGGGGCCCACACAGATACGCAGTATTTT. Translation: CASSQGGAHTDTQYF.

This clonotype appeared a few times. The CDR3 reads CSARGPGNPTYEQYV. The CDR3, as DNA: TGCAGTGCTAGAGGGCCAGGGAATCCAACCTACGAGCAGTACGTC. This chain links TRBV20-1 with TRBJ2-7, with D perhaps matching TRBD1 (5 bases). With 1 base removed from V and 2 bases from J, the gap between germline ends came to 15 bases. CDR1 is DFQATT, CDR2 SNEGSKA, per germline (reference sequence). The CDR3 runs 15 residues.

J is TRBJ2-1 and V is TRBV5-6; TRBD2 aligns across 13 bases. Germline V CDR1 and CDR2: SGHDT, YYEEEE. J gave up 0 bases and V 6 bases, and 12 bases lay outside the gene matches. The CDR3 length is 19 residues. CDR3 loop: CASITGTSGEVSSYNEQFF. The CDR3 nucleotides read TGTGCCAGCATCACCGGGACTAGCGGGGAGGTCAGCTCCTACAATGAGCAGTTCTTC.

This rearrangement joins TRBV20-1 to TRBJ2-5; a possible D gene is TRBD1 (5 bases). Germline CDR1 is DFQATT and CDR2 is SNEGSKA (reference sequence). CDR3 length equals 17 residues. Deletions cut 1 base from V and 0 bases from J, with 18 bases between. CDR3 loop: CSARGLGAGKYQETQYF. The CDR3 DNA is TGCAGTGCTAGAGGATTAGGAGCAGGGAAGTACCAAGAGACCCAGTACTTC.

The chain links TRBV24-1 to TRBJ2-3, with TRBD1 matching over 12 bases. Germline-derived CDR1 and CDR2 are KGHDR and SFDVKD. The CDR3 is made up of 16 amino acids. Trimming took 3 bases from V and 4 from J; bases not matched to a gene: 4. CDR3 sequence (DNA): TGTGCCACCAGTGATGGGGGACAGGGGGCGGCAGATACGCAGTATTTT. This sequence encodes CATSDGGQGAADTQYF.

This chain joins TRBV29-1 and TRBJ2-1, with D perhaps TRBD2 (6 bases). This CDR3 has 14 residues. The germline V gene encodes CDR1 SQVTM and CDR2 ANQGSEA. Between the trimmed V and J ends, which lost 6 bases and 6 bases, there was a span of 18 bases. CDR3 region: CSVKRVGQINEQFF. CDR3 DNA: TGCAGCGTAAAGCGGGTTGGGCAGATCAATGAGCAGTTCTTC.

V and J are TRBV11-2 and TRBJ2-7; D might be TRBD1 (6 bases). The germline gives CDR1 SGHAT, CDR2 FQNNGV. Trimming left V 2 bases short and J 3 bases short, with 14 bases between. CDR3 size: 15 residues. The CDR3 DNA reads TGTGCCAGCAGCTTAATGGACAGAGAATACTACGAGCAGTACGTC. It encodes CASSLMDREYYEQYV.

The chain recombines TRBV6-1 with TRBJ1-4; no firm D call. Germline-derived CDR1 and CDR2 are MNHNS and SASEGT. V gave up 8 bases and J gave up 8 bases, with 15 bases separating them. This CDR3 has 13 residues. CDR3 protein: CASAEVPREKLFF. The CDR3, as DNA: TGTGCCAGCGCGGAGGTCCCGAGGGAAAAACTGTTTTTT.

The genes are TRBV29-1 and TRBJ2-1; possible D gene TRBD1, 6 bases. The CDR3 length is 12 residues. V shed 6 bases and J shed 7 bases, with 13 bases lying between them. In germline, CDR1 is SQVTM, CDR2 ANQGSEA. The CDR3 DNA reads as TGCAGCGTCGGCATCAGGGGTAATGAGCAGTTCTTC. Protein sequence: CSVGIRGNEQFF.

The V and J genes are TRBV15 and TRBJ1-2, with D tentatively TRBD1 (5 bases). Trimming cost V 8 bases and J 3 bases, with 10 bases left between them. This CDR3 is built from 12 residues. Germline V gene sequence: CDR1 LNHNV, CDR2 YYDKDF (reference sequence). CDR3 in amino acids: CATQGGDYGYTF. The CDR3 bases are TGTGCCACCCAGGGCGGGGACTATGGCTACACCTTC.

The chain uses TRBV2 and TRBJ1-1, with D perhaps matching TRBD1 (5 bases). The CDR3 extends over 14 amino acids. Germline CDR1 and CDR2: SNHLY and FYNNEI. Trimming took 8 bases from V and 7 from J, leaving 20 bases between them. The CDR3, as DNA: TGTGCCAGCTACCTGGGACCTCGAACAGGTGAAGCTTTCTTT. It codes for CASYLGPRTGEAFF.

This clonotype has a handful of counts. V is TRBV4-2 and J is TRBJ2-5; the match to TRBD2 covers 10 bases. Germline V CDR1 and CDR2: LGHNA, YNFKEQ. After removal of 0 bases from V and 13 bases from J, the junction contained 8 bases not matched to a gene. The length of the CDR3 is 14 residues. CDR3 protein: CASSQDLTSGVSYF. The CDR3 DNA sequence: TGTGCCAGCAGCCAAGATTTAACTAGCGGGGTTTCGTACTTC.

This clonotype was observed at least ten times. This sequence joins TRBV12-3 or TRBV12-4 and TRBJ2-7; D is possibly TRBD2 (6 bases). V lost 6 bases to trimming and J lost 3 bases, with 9 bases between them. The CDR3 has 12 amino acids. The DNA for the CDR3 is TGTGCCAGCAGCGTCGGGGGCTACGAGCAGTACTTC. Protein sequence: CASSVGGYEQYF.